The rows below give T cell receptor beta chains drawn from one sample of a study of CD8 T cells in ankylosing spondylitis. Via MiXCR, TCRdb re-called the 5' RACE reads, giving one row per CDR3 protein. The sample carries 230,000 or so distinct CDR3 sequences, 15% to 20% recorded once. Sequenced material: blood, either unsorted or a sorted T cell fraction (not recorded which). The receptors stem from a male donor with ankylosing spondylitis or in good health (not recorded which). CDR3s leave out the opening cysteine and the closing phenylalanine or tryptophan.

V gene: TRBV29-1; J gene: TRBJ2-6; CDR3 protein: SVFGASGANVLT
V gene: TRBV9; J gene: TRBJ2-2; CDR3 protein: ASSIWTENTGELF
V gene: TRBV27; J gene: TRBJ1-5; CDR3 protein: ASSVTGGPFHPQH
V gene: TRBV20-1; J gene: TRBJ2-1; CDR3 protein: SAEKGQGGQKFYNEQF
V gene: TRBV6-5; J gene: TRBJ2-7; CDR3 protein: ASSYGAAYYEQY
V gene: TRBV4-1; J gene: TRBJ2-7; CDR3 protein: ASSHGTGSAYEQY
V gene: TRBV30; J gene: TRBJ2-7; CDR3 protein: AWSGGGSYEQY
V gene: TRBV27; J gene: TRBJ2-7; CDR3 protein: ASTRRGSYEQY
V gene: TRBV7-8; J gene: TRBJ2-7; CDR3 protein: ASSLRSSGLVFVNYEQY
V gene: TRBV7-2; J gene: TRBJ2-7; CDR3 protein: ASSLAWQGENEQY
V gene: TRBV15; J gene: TRBJ2-7; CDR3 protein: ATSRDRDPEQY
V gene: TRBV10-3; J gene: TRBJ2-3; CDR3 protein: AISESLGSDTQY
V gene: TRBV6-1; J gene: TRBJ2-1; CDR3 protein: ASSRGVSPGEQF
V gene: TRBV9; J gene: TRBJ2-3; CDR3 protein: ASSGPGGSGTDTQY
V gene: TRBV29-1; J gene: TRBJ2-1; CDR3 protein: SVEGTSEYNEQF
V gene: TRBV5-1; J gene: TRBJ2-1; CDR3 protein: ASSIPSSGLYNEQF
V gene: TRBV6-2/TRBV6-3; J gene: TRBJ2-3; CDR3 protein: ASNTWRGSDTDTQY
V gene: TRBV7-3; J gene: TRBJ2-2; CDR3 protein: ASSSRTLDTGELF
V gene: TRBV4-1; J gene: TRBJ2-2; CDR3 protein: ASSQGAYTGELF
V gene: TRBV5-1; J gene: TRBJ2-4; CDR3 protein: ASSLESESKNIQY
V gene: TRBV29-1; J gene: TRBJ2-3; CDR3 protein: SVDDREVTDTQY
V gene: TRBV5-1; J gene: TRBJ2-3; CDR3 protein: ASWGQNSDTQY
V gene: TRBV29-1; J gene: TRBJ2-5; CDR3 protein: SVVVPPGETQY
V gene: TRBV9; J gene: TRBJ2-1; CDR3 protein: ASSVTNEQF
V gene: TRBV20-1; J gene: TRBJ2-7; CDR3 protein: SARGTSGSIYEQY
V gene: TRBV29-1; J gene: TRBJ2-1; CDR3 protein: SVGGEGTSSFDGEQF
V gene: TRBV3-1; J gene: TRBJ2-5; CDR3 protein: ASSQGDVLQETQY
V gene: TRBV30; J gene: TRBJ1-2; CDR3 protein: AGRDRQPNGYT
V gene: TRBV7-9; J gene: TRBJ2-1; CDR3 protein: ASRAARSYNEQF
V gene: TRBV5-6; J gene: TRBJ1-5; CDR3 protein: ASSSRQEYQPQH
V gene: TRBV4-3; J gene: TRBJ2-1; CDR3 protein: ASSQDLRAGTEGQF
V gene: TRBV4-1; J gene: TRBJ2-1; CDR3 protein: ASSQDRLAGVRNEQF
V gene: TRBV4-1; J gene: TRBJ2-2; CDR3 protein: AAINRITGELF
V gene: TRBV12-3/TRBV12-4; J gene: TRBJ1-3; CDR3 protein: ASSFDGNTIY
V gene: TRBV27; J gene: TRBJ2-5; CDR3 protein: ASSWTGGGETQY
V gene: TRBV27; J gene: TRBJ1-2; CDR3 protein: ASSLSGGGNGYT
V gene: TRBV27; J gene: TRBJ2-7; CDR3 protein: ASQTASESYEQY
V gene: TRBV27; J gene: TRBJ2-7; CDR3 protein: ASRGLTEQY
V gene: TRBV12-3/TRBV12-4; J gene: TRBJ2-5; CDR3 protein: ASCPSGGRGETQY
V gene: TRBV12-3/TRBV12-4; J gene: TRBJ2-1; CDR3 protein: ASSFYGPGIGQF
V gene: TRBV27; J gene: TRBJ2-7; CDR3 protein: ASRRGADEQY
V gene: TRBV6-5; J gene: TRBJ2-7; CDR3 protein: ASSYRDSGEQY
V gene: TRBV15; J gene: TRBJ2-3; CDR3 protein: ATSSRGLAGALRMDTQY
V gene: TRBV7-7; J gene: TRBJ2-3; CDR3 protein: ASSPGTGAFDTQY
V gene: TRBV29-1; J gene: TRBJ2-3; CDR3 protein: SVSGTSGADTQY
V gene: TRBV12-3/TRBV12-4; J gene: TRBJ2-2; CDR3 protein: ASSSPKGTEFTGELF
V gene: TRBV4-3; J gene: TRBJ1-2; CDR3 protein: ASSQGTGRILYGYT
V gene: TRBV7-9; J gene: TRBJ2-7; CDR3 protein: ASSSMSGGFYEQY
V gene: TRBV9; J gene: TRBJ2-7; CDR3 protein: ASSEGLAGTYEQY
V gene: TRBV9; J gene: TRBJ2-7; CDR3 protein: ASSETDSYEQY
V gene: TRBV4-2; J gene: TRBJ1-4; CDR3 protein: ASSQESRGEKLF
V gene: TRBV20-1; J gene: TRBJ2-1; CDR3 protein: SAREGLVSYNEQF
V gene: TRBV4-1; J gene: TRBJ2-7; CDR3 protein: ASSQANGYYEQY
V gene: TRBV27; J gene: TRBJ2-1; CDR3 protein: ASSSGTSGTNEQF